This entry lists 31 T cell receptor beta chains sequenced from one sample in a study of technical replicates of blood from a few donors. Data came from immunoSEQ multiplex PCR; TCRdb stores just in-frame clones and leaves some out. The sample holds some 83,000 clones, 85% to 95% seen once. Material for sequencing was T cells isolated from PBMCs. The receptor source for this set is a human donor in good health.

The genes are TRBV7-8 and TRBJ2-1; 7 bases are a match to TRBD2. Looked up from germline, CDR1 is SGHVS and CDR2 is FQNEAQ. The CDR3 spans 14 residues. V shed 5 bases and J 5 bases; nucleotides not matched to a gene: 6. CDR3 coding DNA: TGTGCCAGCAGCCGAGGACTAGTGAACAATGAGCAGTTCTTC. It codes for CASSRGLVNNEQFF. Together with reference TRBV7-8 and TRBJ2-1, the CDR3 gives the full variable domain: GAGVSQSPRYKVAKRGQDVALRCDPISGHVSLFWYQQALGQGPEFLTYFQNEAQLDKSGLPSDRFFAERPEGSVSTLKIQRTQQEDSAVYLCASSRGLVNNEQFFGPGTRLTVL.

V usage is TRBV30 and J usage is TRBJ1-1; D uncertain. The CDR3 length is 16 residues. Germline loops: CDR1 GTSNPN, CDR2 SVGIG (reference sequence). V lost 4 bases and J 0 bases, leaving 18 bases between the germline ends. The CDR3: CAWITRLGSMNTEAFF. As DNA, the CDR3 is TGTGCCTGGATAACTCGGCTGGGCAGTATGAACACTGAAGCTTTCTTT.

This rearrangement joins TRBV6-5 to TRBJ2-7; D not resolved. Germline V gives CDR1 MNHEY, CDR2 SVGAGI. The CDR3 spans 12 residues. Between the trimmed V and J ends, which lost 5 bases and 7 bases, there was a span of 12 bases. Here the CDR3 reads CASSTTVGEQYF. The CDR3 nucleotides read TGTGCCAGCAGTACGACGGTCGGGGAGCAGTACTTC.

The chain couples TRBV2 to TRBJ2-5; D is perhaps TRBD1 (6 bases). Germline-derived CDR1 and CDR2 are SNHLY and FYNNEI. The CDR3 covers 15 residues. Trimming took off 5 bases at V and 5 bases at J, with 18 bases between the two ends. CDR3 sequence reads: CASSLRPQGGETQYF. In DNA, the CDR3 is TGTGCCAGCAGTCTCCGCCCACAGGGTGGGGAGACCCAGTACTTC. Complete variable domain (other parts from reference TRBV2 and TRBJ2-5): EPEVTQTPSHQVTQMGQEVILRCVPISNHLYFYWYRQILGQKVEFLVSFYNNEISEKSEIFDDQFSVERPDGSNFTLKIRSTKLEDSAMYFCASSLRPQGGETQYFGPGTRLLVL.

The chain carries TRBV11-3 and TRBJ1-3, with D hard to call. Trimming pared 5 bases from V and 1 base from J, leaving 6 bases between. The CDR3 has 13 amino acids. Germline V gene lookup returns CDR1 SGHNT and CDR2 YENEEA. The CDR3 protein is CASSPLSGNTIYF. For the CDR3, the DNA is TGTGCCAGCAGCCCCCTATCTGGAAACACCATATATTTT.

The chain joins TRBV7-8 to TRBJ1-5; no clear D. The germline V gene has CDR1 SGHVS and CDR2 FQNEAQ. This CDR3 has 14 amino acids. The CDR3 is CGSGSYGSNQPQHF. The CDR3, as DNA: TGTGGCTCCGGGAGCTATGGTAGCAATCAGCCCCAGCATTTT.

This chain connects TRBV19 to TRBJ1-3; D unresolved. The V gene lost 7 bases and the J gene lost 0 bases, with 28 bases spanning the gap. Germline V gives CDR1 LNHDA, CDR2 SQIVND (reference sequence). CDR3 length: 20 residues. Written as DNA, the CDR3 is TGTGCCAGTATTTCTCGGGGTTTTTATCAAACGGTTACCTCTGGAAACACCATATATTTT. It yields the protein CASISRGFYQTVTSGNTIYF.

The chain is built from TRBV4-2 and TRBJ2-2; D is ambiguous. CDR1 is LGHNA, CDR2 YNFKEQ, per germline. V gave up 2 bases and J gave up 1 base, with 8 bases separating them. This CDR3 region has 15 residues. The CDR3 bases are TGTGCCAGCAGCCAAAAGTACGGGAACACCGGGGAGCTGTTTTTT. Translation: CASSQKYGNTGELFF.

The chain joins TRBV18 to TRBJ2-7, with 7 bases that match TRBD1. Germline trimming cut 3 bases from V and 5 bases from J; bases unmatched to any gene: 7. The germline gives CDR1 KGHSH, CDR2 LQKENI. The CDR3 totals 14 residues. The CDR3 coding sequence is TGTGCCAGCTCACCCGGACAGGAGTCACACGAGCAGTACTTC. Translating gives CASSPGQESHEQYF.

Concerning this clone: Germline is not matched at one junction end, which may reflect a read error. The genes are TRBV2 and TRBJ2-7; 10 nucleotides line up with TRBD2. CDR1 and CDR2 (germline): SNHLY, FYNNEI. The CDR3 loop spans 15 amino acids. CDR3 sequence: CASREASGSRGEQYF. The CDR3, as DNA: TGTGCCAGCAGGGAAGCTAGCGGGAGCCGTGGAGAGCAGTACTTC.

The chain uses TRBV4-3 and TRBJ1-4; D remains unclear. In germline, CDR1 is LGHNA, CDR2 YSLEER. V gave up 0 bases and J gave up 8 bases, with 13 bases separating them. The CDR3 consists of 15 residues. CDR3 protein: CASSQEARSEEKLFF. In DNA form, the CDR3 reads TGCGCCAGCAGCCAAGAGGCTCGGTCGGAGGAAAAACTGTTTTTT.

V is TRBV9 and J is TRBJ2-2; D is ambiguous. This CDR3 has 16 amino acids. CDR1 SGDLS and CDR2 YYNGEE come from the germline V gene. V was cut by 2 bases and J by 4 bases, with 15 bases left in between. CDR3 sequence: CASSVSWSGFTGELFF. CDR3 sequence (DNA): TGTGCCAGCAGCGTCTCTTGGAGTGGCTTCACCGGGGAGCTGTTTTTT. Based on the CDR3 plus reference TRBV9 and TRBJ2-2, the full variable domain is DSGVTQTPKHLITATGQRVTLRCSPRSGDLSVYWYQQSLDQGLQFLIQYYNGEERAKGNILERFSAQQFPDLHSELNLSSLELGDSALYFCASSVSWSGFTGELFFGEGSRLTVL.

The chain links TRBV6-1 to TRBJ2-7; TRBD2 agrees at 8 bases. Germline V gene data show CDR1 as MNHNS and CDR2 as SASEGT. This CDR3 is built from 15 residues. After removal of 5 bases from V and 2 bases from J, the junction contained 8 bases not matched to a gene. In nucleotides, the CDR3 is TGTGCCAGCAGTTTCCAGCGGGAGAACCCCTACGAGCAGTACTTC. It yields the protein CASSFQRENPYEQYF.

The chain employs TRBV10-3 and TRBJ2-2; 11 bases are a match to TRBD2. Trimming removed 3 bases from V and 0 bases from J; junction bases left unmatched: 3. CDR3 length: 17 residues. The germline V gene has CDR1 ENHRY and CDR2 SYGVKD. CDR3 sequence reads: CAISELAGASNTGELFF. In nucleotides, the CDR3 is TGTGCCATCAGTGAACTAGCGGGAGCTTCGAACACCGGGGAGCTGTTTTTT.

This rearrangement joins TRBV7-9 to TRBJ1-1, with a weak D call TRBD1 (6 bases). V lost 7 bases and J 0 bases, leaving 9 bases between the germline ends. The CDR3 loop spans 13 amino acids. CDR1 is SEHNR and CDR2 is FQNEAQ in the germline V gene (reference sequence). The chain's CDR3 is CASTTGLNTEAFF. CDR3 nucleotide sequence: TGTGCCAGCACTACAGGGCTGAACACTGAAGCTTTCTTT.

The chain uses TRBV6-5 and TRBJ2-2; D call uncertain. V lost 7 bases to trimming and J lost 1 base, with 10 bases between them. CDR1 MNHEY and CDR2 SVGAGI come from the germline V gene. CDR3 length: 14 residues. CDR3 nucleotides: TGTGCCAGCATCCGAACACGGAACACCGGGGAGCTGTTTTTT. As protein: CASIRTRNTGELFF.

The chain is built from TRBV18 and TRBJ1-3; no clear D gene. V was pared by 4 bases and J by 0 bases, with 13 bases between. The CDR3 totals 16 residues. CDR1 and CDR2 from the germline V gene are KGHSH and LQKENI. DNA of the CDR3: TGTGCCAGCTCACGTCCTCCGGGTTACTCTGGAAACACCATATATTTT. Protein sequence: CASSRPPGYSGNTIYF.

In its sample, this clone was seen a few times. This sequence joins TRBV5-1 and TRBJ1-1; no definite D call. V lost 1 base to trimming and J lost 1 base, with 5 bases between them. There are 13 residues in the CDR3. Germline lookup yields CDR1 SGHRS and CDR2 YFSETQ. The CDR3 region is CASSLLTNTEAFF. The CDR3 DNA follows: TGCGCCAGCAGCTTGCTAACGAACACTGAAGCTTTCTTT.

The chain couples TRBV12-5 to TRBJ2-3; D is perhaps TRBD2 (5 bases). The germline V gene has CDR1 LGHNT and CDR2 FRNRAP. V lost 7 bases and J lost 0, with 17 bases in between. The CDR3 is 16 residues long. The CDR3 DNA reads as TGTGCTAGTGCCACCGGAGAGGGTCCTAGCACAGATACGCAGTATTTT. Amino acid sequence: CASATGEGPSTDTQYF. Full variable domain (missing parts from reference TRBV12-5 and TRBJ2-3): DARVTQTPRHKVTEMGQEVTMRCQPILGHNTVFWYRQTMMQGLELLAYFRNRAPLDDSGMPKDRFSAEMPDATLATLKIQPSEPRDSAVYFCASATGEGPSTDTQYFGPGTRLTVL.

This chain joins TRBV7-8 and TRBJ1-5; TRBD1 agrees at 8 bases. The CDR3 is 15 amino acids. Germline V gene lookup returns CDR1 SGHVS and CDR2 FQNEAQ. The J segment lost 2 bases and the V segment lost 4 bases, leaving 4 bases of the junction unmatched. The CDR3 coding sequence is TGTGCCAGCAGCTGGACAGGGAGAGGCAATCAGCCCCAGCATTTT. It codes for CASSWTGRGNQPQHF.

V and J are TRBV12-5 and TRBJ1-1; tentative D call: TRBD1 (5 bases). Trimming took off 0 bases at V and 3 bases at J, with 11 bases between the two ends. CDR1 and CDR2 from the germline V gene are LGHNT and FRNRAP. This CDR3 region has 15 residues. The CDR3: CASGLVQIRDTEAFF. CDR3 in DNA: TGTGCTAGTGGTTTGGTACAGATCAGGGACACTGAAGCTTTCTTT.

V is TRBV15 and J is TRBJ2-7, with 15 bases fitting TRBD2. The V segment lost 1 base and the J segment 1 base; nucleotides outside the gene matches: 5. CDR3 length: 18 amino acids. Germline CDR1 reads LNHNV; CDR2 reads YYDKDF (reference sequence). The CDR3 region is CATSRATGTSGRSYEQYF. CDR3 DNA sequence: TGTGCCACCAGCAGAGCAACCGGGACTAGCGGGAGGTCCTACGAGCAGTACTTC.

V usage is TRBV7-8 and J usage is TRBJ2-7, with a tentative D call TRBD1 (5 bases). Looked up from germline, CDR1 is SGHVS and CDR2 is FQNEAQ. V shed 3 bases and J shed 0 bases, with 12 bases lying between them. The CDR3 length is 15 residues. CDR3 in amino acids: CASSLAVGASYEQYF. The DNA for the CDR3 is TGTGCCAGCAGCTTGGCCGTTGGGGCCTCCTACGAGCAGTACTTC. Complete variable domain (other parts from reference TRBV7-8 and TRBJ2-7): GAGVSQSPRYKVAKRGQDVALRCDPISGHVSLFWYQQALGQGPEFLTYFQNEAQLDKSGLPSDRFFAERPEGSVSTLKIQRTQQEDSAVYLCASSLAVGASYEQYFGPGTRLTVT.

The rearrangement links TRBV4-1 to TRBJ2-7; no firm D call. From germline, CDR1 is MGHRA and CDR2 YSYEKL. The CDR3 is 11 amino acids. Trimming took off 4 bases at V and 5 bases at J, with 6 bases between the two ends. The CDR3 here is CASSRQDEQYF. The CDR3 DNA reads TGCGCCAGCAGCCGGCAGGACGAGCAGTACTTC.

On this clone itself: The sample has other DNA sequences that encode this CDR3 too. The chain employs TRBV7-6 and TRBJ1-3; no firm D call. The CDR3 runs to 15 residues. V lost 3 bases, J lost 2 bases, and 11 bases lay in between. Per the germline V gene, CDR1 is SGHVS and CDR2 is FNYEAQ. The CDR3, as DNA: TGTGCCAGCAGCTTTAGCGCGGGAGCTGGAAACACCATATATTTT. Translation gives CASSFSAGAGNTIYF.

The rearrangement uses TRBV6-1 and TRBJ2-1; no clear D. Germline V lookup: CDR1 MNHNS, CDR2 SASEGT. The V end lost 2 bases, the J end lost 4 bases, and 15 bases lay between the germline ends. The CDR3 totals 16 residues. This chain's CDR3 is CASSEYSTEPYNEQFF. The DNA for the CDR3 is TGTGCCAGCAGTGAATACAGCACCGAACCTTACAATGAGCAGTTCTTC.

The chain couples TRBV14 to TRBJ1-2; perhaps TRBD1 as D (5 bases). The V and J ends lost 0 bases and 4 bases respectively, with 12 bases between them. This CDR3 contains 15 residues. Germline lookup yields CDR1 SGHDN and CDR2 FVKESK. The CDR3 spells CASSQDPRTGYGYTF. The CDR3 DNA reads as TGTGCCAGCAGCCAAGATCCCCGAACAGGCTATGGCTACACCTTC.

The chain carries TRBV6-5 and TRBJ2-1, with 10 bases that match TRBD1. The CDR3 sequence is 15 residues long. V dropped 1 base and J dropped 9; count of bases not matched to a gene: 6. Germline V gives CDR1 MNHEY, CDR2 SVGAGI. The CDR3 loop reads CASSYLPGQGIEQFF. The CDR3 bases are TGTGCCAGCAGTTACTTACCGGGACAGGGGATTGAGCAGTTCTTC.

The chain joins TRBV11-2 to TRBJ2-3; TRBD2 matches at 14 bases. This CDR3 is built from 16 residues. The V gene's germline CDR1 is SGHAT and CDR2 FQNNGV. V lost 5 bases to trimming and J lost 3 bases; unmatched junction nucleotides: 4. Here the CDR3 reads CASSTWTSGRTDTQYF. Here the CDR3 DNA reads TGTGCCAGCAGCACTTGGACTAGCGGGAGGACAGATACGCAGTATTTT. The entire variable domain, with the rest obtained from reference TRBV11-2 and TRBJ2-3, is as follows: EAGVAQSPRYKIIEKRQSVAFWCNPISGHATLYWYQQILGQGPKLLIQFQNNGVVDDSQLPKDRFSAERLKGVDSTLKIQPAKLEDSAVYLCASSTWTSGRTDTQYFGPGTRLTVL.

This clone has more than one count but fewer than ten. V usage is TRBV6-6 and J usage is TRBJ1-1, with D hard to call. V shed 7 bases and J shed 2 bases, with 8 bases lying between them. This CDR3 is 12 amino acids long. Germline CDR1 reads MNHNY; CDR2 reads SVGAGI (reference sequence). The CDR3 DNA sequence: TGTGCCAGCACCTTATTCAACACTGAAGCTTTCTTT. Its protein product is CASTLFNTEAFF.

The V call is TRBV5-6, the J call TRBJ1-2; TRBD1 matches at 7 bases. Germline V gene lookup returns CDR1 SGHDT and CDR2 YYEEEE. This CDR3 contains 12 residues. Losses at the gene ends were 5 bases for V and 8 bases for J; bases not matched to a gene: 6. The CDR3 DNA reads TGTGCCAGCAGAAGAGACAGGGTGGGCTACACCTTC. This gives the protein CASRRDRVGYTF. The variable domain in full, with the rest retrieved from reference TRBV5-6 and TRBJ1-2, is DAGVTQSPTHLIKTRGQQVTLRCSPKSGHDTVSWYQQALGQGPQFIFQYYEEEERQRGNFPDRFSGHQFPNYSSELNVNALLLGDSALYLCASRRDRVGYTFGSGTRLTVV.